This TCR beta chain comes out of a study of monozygotic twins with inflammatory bowel disease. Study-wide results and limits: Clonotype overlap with others was lower in IBD patients than in healthy twins, a difference that was greatest with disease activity. Twin pairs that were concordant did not differ from discordant pairs in repertoire similarity, possibly from limited power. Varying immunosuppressive regimens may have increased patient repertoire variability.

Germline lookup yields CDR1 MNHEY and CDR2 SMNVEV (reference sequence). This CDR3 comprises 14 residues. TCRdb re-called the 5' RACE reads; every CDR3 protein appears as one record, without DNA. Its table records 300,000 to 400,000 distinct CDR3 sequences. With regard to this clonotype: Its cognate antigen is unknown.

The chain links TRBV27 to TRBJ2-1. The sample was blood. The receptor was derived from a human donor with ulcerative colitis or Crohn's disease, or a healthy co-twin of an affected twin (not recorded which). The CDR3 loop is CASSFVGRYNEQFF.